These T cell receptor beta chains were read from a single sample in a study of T cells in localized non-small cell lung cancer. Libraries were prepared by immunoSEQ multiplex PCR; TCRdb keeps only in-frame clonotypes and omits some of them. The data contain about 27,000 clones, roughly 87% of them singletons. The starting material was peripheral blood, obtained before any cancer treatment. These TCRs come from a woman aged 35-75 years with stage I lung adenocarcinoma. Both conserved end residues are part of each CDR3. D genes are given only for firm matches. A clone size is listed for some rows: how often the clone was seen (once, few, many), or a class if it is expanded.

j_gene | len | abundance | d_gene | v_gene | CDR3nt | CDR3aa
TRBJ2-1 | 15 | once | . | TRBV7-6 | TGTGCCAGCAGCGTCATCAGGGGTTCCTACAATGAGCAGTTCTTC | CASSVIRGSYNEQFF
TRBJ2-6 | 15 | . | . | TRBV10-2 | TGCGCCAGCAGTGAGGAAAGGCCCGGGGCCAACGTCCTGACTTTC | CASSEERPGANVLTF
TRBJ1-4 | 14 | . | . | TRBV5-1 | TGCGCCAGCAGCTTCGGGGGACCGAATGAAAAACTGTTTTTT | CASSFGGPNEKLFF
TRBJ2-1 | 13 | . | TRBD2 | TRBV6-5 | TGTGCCAGCAGTATCGGACTAGACAATGAGCAGTTCTTC | CASSIGLDNEQFF
TRBJ2-2 | 13 | . | . | TRBV7-6 | TGTGCCAGCAGCTTAGGTGCGACCGGGGAGCTGTTTTTT | CASSLGATGELFF
TRBJ2-2 | 16 | . | TRBD1 | TRBV9 | TGTGCCAGCAGCGAGCGACAGGGGTTTAGCACCGGGGAGCTGTTTTTT | CASSERQGFSTGELFF
TRBJ2-1 | 15 | . | . | TRBV9 | TGTGCCAGCAGTTTCACAGCGGTTCCGGGGGATGAGCAGTTCTTC | CASSFTAVPGDEQFF
TRBJ1-2 | 16 | . | . | TRBV11-2 | TGTGCCAGCGGCTTAAAGGAGGGGAGATTTAACTATGGCTACACCTTC | CASGLKEGRFNYGYTF
TRBJ1-5 | 16 | . | . | TRBV6-6 | TGTGCCAGCAGACGGGCAAATATTGTAAGCAATCAGCCCCAGCATTTT | CASRRANIVSNQPQHF
TRBJ2-7 | 15 | . | . | TRBV28 | TGTGCCAGCACCCCGGACCGATCGAGCTCCTACGAGCAGTACTTC | CASTPDRSSSYEQYF
TRBJ2-7 | 13 | . | . | TRBV29-1 | TGCAGCGTGAGTAGCGGTGGCGACTCAGAGCAGTACTTC | CSVSSGGDSEQYF
TRBJ2-1 | 15 | . | . | TRBV19 | TGTGCCAGTAGTATTACGGGAGAGGGCTACAATGAGCAGTTCTTC | CASSITGEGYNEQFF
TRBJ2-7 | 15 | . | TRBD2 | TRBV4-3 | TGCGCCAGCAGCCTCCGACTAGCGGACTCCTACGAGCAGTACTTC | CASSLRLADSYEQYF
TRBJ1-2 | 12 | . | . | TRBV6-6 | TGTGCCAGCAGTTACTCAGGGGATGGCTACACCTTC | CASSYSGDGYTF
TRBJ1-2 | 13 | . | TRBD1 | TRBV9 | TGTGCCAGCAGCCCAAGGACAGGTTTCGGCTACACCTTC | CASSPRTGFGYTF